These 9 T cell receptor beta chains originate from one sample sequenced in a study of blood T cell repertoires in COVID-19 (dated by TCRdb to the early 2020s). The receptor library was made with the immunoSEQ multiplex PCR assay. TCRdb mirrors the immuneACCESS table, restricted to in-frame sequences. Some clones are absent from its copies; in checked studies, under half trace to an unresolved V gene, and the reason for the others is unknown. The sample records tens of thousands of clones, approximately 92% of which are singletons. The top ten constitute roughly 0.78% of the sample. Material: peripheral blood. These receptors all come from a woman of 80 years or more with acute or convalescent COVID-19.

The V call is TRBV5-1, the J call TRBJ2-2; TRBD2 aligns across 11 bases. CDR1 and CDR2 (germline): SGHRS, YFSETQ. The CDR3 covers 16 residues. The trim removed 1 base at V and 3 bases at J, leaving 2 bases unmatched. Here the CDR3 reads CASSLTSGGYTGELFF. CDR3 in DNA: TGCGCCAGCAGCTTGACTAGCGGGGGTTACACCGGGGAGCTGTTTTTT.

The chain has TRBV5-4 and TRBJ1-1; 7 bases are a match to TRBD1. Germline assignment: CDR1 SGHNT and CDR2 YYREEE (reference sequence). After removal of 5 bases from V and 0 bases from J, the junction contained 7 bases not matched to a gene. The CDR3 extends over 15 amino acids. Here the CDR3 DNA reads TGTGCCAGCAGTAGGGACAGTAACATGAACACTGAAGCTTTCTTT. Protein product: CASSRDSNMNTEAFF.

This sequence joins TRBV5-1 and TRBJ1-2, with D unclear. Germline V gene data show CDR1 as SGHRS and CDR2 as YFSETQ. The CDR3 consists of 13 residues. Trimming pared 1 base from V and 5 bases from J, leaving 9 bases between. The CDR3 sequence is CASSLSGGYGYTF. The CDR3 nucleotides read TGCGCCAGCAGCTTGAGTGGAGGGTATGGCTACACCTTC.

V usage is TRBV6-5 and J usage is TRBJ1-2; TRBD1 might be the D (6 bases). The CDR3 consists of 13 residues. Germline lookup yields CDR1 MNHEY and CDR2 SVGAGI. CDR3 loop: CARASGGQYGYTF. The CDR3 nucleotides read TGTGCTCGGGCTTCGGGGGGGCAATATGGCTACACCTTC.

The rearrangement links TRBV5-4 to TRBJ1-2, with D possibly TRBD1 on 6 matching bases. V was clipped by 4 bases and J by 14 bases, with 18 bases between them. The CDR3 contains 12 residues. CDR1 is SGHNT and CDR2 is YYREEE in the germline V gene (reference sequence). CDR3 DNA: TGTGCCAGCAGCCATCCACAGGGTCGGCAAACCTTC. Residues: CASSHPQGRQTF.

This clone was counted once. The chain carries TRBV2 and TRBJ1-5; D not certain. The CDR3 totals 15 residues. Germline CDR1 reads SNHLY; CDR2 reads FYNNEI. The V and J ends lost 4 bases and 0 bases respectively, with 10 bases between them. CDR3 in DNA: TGTGCCAGCAGTGTTGGGCAGAATAGCAATCAGCCCCAGCATTTT. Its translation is CASSVGQNSNQPQHF.

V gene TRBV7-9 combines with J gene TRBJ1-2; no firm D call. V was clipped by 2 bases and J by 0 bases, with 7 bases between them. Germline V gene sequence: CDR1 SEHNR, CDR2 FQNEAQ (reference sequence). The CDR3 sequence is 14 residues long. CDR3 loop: CASSLLGSNYGYTF. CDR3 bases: TGTGCCAGCAGCTTACTCGGTTCTAACTATGGCTACACCTTC.

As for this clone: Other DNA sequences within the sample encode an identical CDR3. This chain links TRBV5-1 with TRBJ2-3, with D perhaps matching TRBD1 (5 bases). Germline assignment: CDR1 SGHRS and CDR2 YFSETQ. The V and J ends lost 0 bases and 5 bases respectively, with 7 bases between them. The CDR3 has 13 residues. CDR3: CASSLGGQDTQYF. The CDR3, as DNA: TGCGCCAGCAGCTTGGGGGGCCAAGATACGCAGTATTTT. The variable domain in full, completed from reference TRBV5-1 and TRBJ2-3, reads KAGVTQTPRYLIKTRGQQVTLSCSPISGHRSVSWYQQTPGQGLQFLFEYFSETQRNKGNFPGRFSGRQFSNSRSEMNVSTLELGDSALYLCASSLGGQDTQYFGPGTRLTVL.

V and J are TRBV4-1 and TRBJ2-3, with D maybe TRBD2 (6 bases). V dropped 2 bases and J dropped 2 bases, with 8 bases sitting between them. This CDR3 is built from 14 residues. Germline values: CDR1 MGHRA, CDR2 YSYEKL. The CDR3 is CASSQMRDTDTQYF. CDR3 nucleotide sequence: TGCGCCAGCAGCCAAATGCGGGACACAGATACGCAGTATTTT.